The rows below give T cell receptor beta chains drawn from one sample of a study of human T cells and chemical hapten exposure. TCRdb processed the RACE reads anew with MiXCR; each CDR3 protein has one entry. This sample has a few hundred thousand distinct CDR3 sequences, with roughly 7.4% found just once. The source material was whole blood, sampled in connection with sensitization to the hapten diphenylcyclopropenone (DPC). These receptors were taken from a man younger than 35 with alopecia areata. Some clones in this sample may be carry-over from other donors' samples. The CDR3 runs from the conserved cysteine through the conserved F or W. The D gene is left open where the match is weak. Clone size is given for some rows only: seen once, a few or many times, or a class if the clone is expanded.

TRBJ2-6 - - TRBV7-2 TGTGCCAGCAGCTTAGCGGTGATCTCTGGGGCCAACGTCCTGACTTTC CASSLAVISGANVLTF
TRBJ1-4 few - TRBV9 TGTGCCAGCAGCGTAGACAGGGATGAAAAACTGTTTTTT CASSVDRDEKLFF
TRBJ1-2 many - TRBV10-3 TGTGCCATCAGTGAGTCTTGGGGTCAGACAAATGGCTACACCTTC CAISESWGQTNGYTF
TRBJ2-2 - - TRBV4-3 TGCGCCAGCAGCCAGGGGACTGAATCCGGGGAGCTGTTTTTT CASSQGTESGELFF
TRBJ1-6 many TRBD1 TRBV5-1 TGCGCCAGCAGCTTGGCCGGGACAGGGTATTCACCCCTCCACTTT CASSLAGTGYSPLHF
TRBJ2-3 few TRBD2 TRBV7-2 TGTGCCAGCAGCTTAGTCTTGATTAGCGGGGGGGCTGCAGATACGCAGTATTTT CASSLVLISGGAADTQYF
TRBJ1-5 many - TRBV7-2 TGTGCCAGCAGCTTAGGAGGGACATATTATCAGCCCCAGCATTTT CASSLGGTYYQPQHF
TRBJ2-5 few - TRBV5-1 TGCGCCAGCAGATCCGAAGAGACCCAGTACTTC CASRSEETQYF
TRBJ2-7 many TRBD1 TRBV4-1 TGCGCCAGCAGCCAACGGGACAGGGGCTCCTACGAGCAGTACTTC CASSQRDRGSYEQYF
TRBJ2-7 many TRBD2 TRBV27 TGTGCCAGCAGTCGTAGCGGGGGGGAAATAAAGGCAGGGCACGAGCAGTACTTC CASSRSGGEIKAGHEQYF
TRBJ1-4 - TRBD1 TRBV5-1 TGCGCCAGCAGCTTGAAAGGACAGGGGAATGAAAAACTGTTTTTT CASSLKGQGNEKLFF
TRBJ2-3 few - TRBV12-3/TRBV12-4 TGTGCCAGCTTTTCGACGGGGGCTACCTCCACAGATACGCAGTATTTT CASFSTGATSTDTQYF
TRBJ2-1 - - TRBV6-2/TRBV6-3 TGTGCCAGTTCGCGGCACAGCTACAATGAGCAGTTCTTC CASSRHSYNEQFF
TRBJ2-5 few - TRBV7-9 TGTGCCAGCAGCTTGGGGGTGCCCCGGTCCCCAGAGACCCAGTACTTC CASSLGVPRSPETQYF
TRBJ2-2 - TRBD1 TRBV12-3/TRBV12-4 TGTGCCAGCAGTTACCTACAGGGGCTCACCGGGGAGCTGTTTTTT CASSYLQGLTGELFF
TRBJ1-1 many - TRBV7-9 TGTGCCAGCAGCAAGACGGGGAACATGAACACTGAAGCTTTCTTT CASSKTGNMNTEAFF
TRBJ1-1 many - TRBV24-1 TGTGCCACCACCCGGGAGGGGTCGGGCACTGAAGCTTTCTTT CATTREGSGTEAFF
TRBJ1-2 - TRBD1 TRBV5-6 TGTGCCAGCAGCTTGGCACAGGGGATTGTCTATGGCTACACCTTC CASSLAQGIVYGYTF
TRBJ2-1 few TRBD1 TRBV20-1 TGCAGTGCTAGGAGGCGGGGGACAGGGAGGGATAAAGGTAATGAGCAGTTCTTC CSARRRGTGRDKGNEQFF
TRBJ2-2 many TRBD1 TRBV28 TGTGCCAGCAGTTTACAGACAGGGCCCGGGGAGCTGTTTTTT CASSLQTGPGELFF
TRBJ1-2 - - TRBV6-4 TGTGCCAGCAAAGGCAGTGCCTATGGCTACACCTTC CASKGSAYGYTF
TRBJ2-3 few - TRBV5-4 TGTGCCAGCAGCATCCGGACGAACGTAGATACGCAGTATTTT CASSIRTNVDTQYF
TRBJ1-1 many - TRBV7-2 TGTGCCAGCAGCTTCGGGGCCCCAAGGGAAGCTTTCTTT CASSFGAPREAFF
TRBJ1-2 many - TRBV9 TGTGCCAGCAGCGTCGGCCAGACATTACAATTTTATGGCTACACCTTC CASSVGQTLQFYGYTF
TRBJ1-1 few - TRBV3-1 TGTGCCAGCAGCCAAGACCTGGTGAACACTGAAGCTTTCTTT CASSQDLVNTEAFF
TRBJ1-1 few TRBD1 TRBV5-4 TGTGCCAGCAGCTTTAACAGGGGGTTGAACACTGAAGCTTTCTTT CASSFNRGLNTEAFF
TRBJ1-2 - - TRBV2 TGTGCCACCCTGGAGGAAGCAGGAACCTCCCCGTTCTATGGCTACACCTTC CATLEEAGTSPFYGYTF
TRBJ2-3 - - TRBV6-6 TGTGCCAGCAAAAAGCCAATGGGCCGCACAGATACGCAGTATTTT CASKKPMGRTDTQYF
TRBJ1-1 - TRBD1 TRBV28 TGTGCCAGCACCCCCGGGACAGGACCTATGAACACTGAAGCTTTCTTT CASTPGTGPMNTEAFF
TRBJ2-2 - - TRBV6-1 TGTGCCAGCAGTGAACGATGGGAGCTGTTTTTT CASSERWELFF
TRBJ1-5 - - TRBV12-3/TRBV12-4 TGTGCCAGCAGCCCATTTACAGTCCAGCCCCAGCATTTT CASSPFTVQPQHF
TRBJ2-1 - TRBD2 TRBV20-1 TGCAGTGCTAGAGCCCTAGCGGACCCTTACAATGAGCAGTTCTTC CSARALADPYNEQFF
TRBJ1-1 - - TRBV6-5 TGTGCCAGCAGTTACTCCCGCCTCCCTGAAGCTTTCTTT CASSYSRLPEAFF
TRBJ2-7 many - TRBV7-9 TGTGCCAGCAGCTTAGGAGATTCCTACGAGCAGTACTTC CASSLGDSYEQYF
TRBJ2-1 many - TRBV24-1 TGTGCCACCAGTGATTTAACCAGAGAAGGACAGAACAATGAGCAGTTCTTC CATSDLTREGQNNEQFF
TRBJ1-5 - - TRBV29-1 TGCAGCGACCCTGTAGGGAGAGACAATCAGCCCCAGCATTTT CSDPVGRDNQPQHF
TRBJ1-1 few TRBD1 TRBV9 TGTGCCAGCAGCCCCCAATTGGACAGGGACACTGAAGCTTTCTTT CASSPQLDRDTEAFF
TRBJ2-7 many - TRBV29-1 TGCAGCGTTGAAGACCGGGGGTACGAGCAGTACTTC CSVEDRGYEQYF
TRBJ1-1 few - TRBV28 TGTGCCAGCATCACCGGGAAGAACACTGAAGCTTTCTTT CASITGKNTEAFF
TRBJ2-3 many - TRBV10-1 TGCGCCAGCAGCCCCAGCGGAGATACGCAGTATTTT CASSPSGDTQYF
TRBJ1-3 many - TRBV3-1 TGTGCCAGCAGCCAAGGGATGGGCAGGAGCTCTGGAAACACCATATATTTT CASSQGMGRSSGNTIYF
TRBJ1-5 - - TRBV5-1 TGCGCCAGCAGCTTGGCGGGGATTCTTGGGCAGCCCCAGCATTTT CASSLAGILGQPQHF
TRBJ2-3 many - TRBV29-1 TGCAGCGTTGCGGAATTCACAGATACGCAGTATTTT CSVAEFTDTQYF